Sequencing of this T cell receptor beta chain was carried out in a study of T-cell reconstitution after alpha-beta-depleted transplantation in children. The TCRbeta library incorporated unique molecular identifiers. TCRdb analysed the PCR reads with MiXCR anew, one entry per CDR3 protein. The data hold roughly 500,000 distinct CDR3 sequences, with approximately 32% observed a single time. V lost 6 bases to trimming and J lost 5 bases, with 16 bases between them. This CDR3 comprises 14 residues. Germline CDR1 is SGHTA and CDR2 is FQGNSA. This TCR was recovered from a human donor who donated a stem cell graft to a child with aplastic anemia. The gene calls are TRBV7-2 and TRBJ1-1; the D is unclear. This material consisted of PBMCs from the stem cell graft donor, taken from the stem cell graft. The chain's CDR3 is CASSSVTPRTEAFF. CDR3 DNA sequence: TGTGCCAGCAGTTCCGTCACCCCGAGAACTGAAGCTTTCTTT. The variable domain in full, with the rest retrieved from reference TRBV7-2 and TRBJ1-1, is GAGVSQSPSNKVTEKGKDVELRCDPISGHTALYWYRQSLGQGLEFLIYFQGNSAPDKSGLPSDRFSAERTGGSVSTLTIQRTQQEDSAVYLCASSSVTPRTEAFFGQGTRLTVV.